Listed here are 21 T cell receptor beta chains from one sample, sequenced in a study of OX40 agonist ivuxolimab in advanced cancers. Profiling relied on immunoSEQ multiplex PCR, and the TCRdb table lists in-frame clones only, not all of them. Counted here are 30,000 to 45,000 clones, more than 85% occurring once; the ten biggest clones make up under 25%. The material was CD4+ or CD8+ T cells sorted from blood, obtained in a trial of the OX40 agonist ivuxolimab. Every receptor here comes from an adult with an advanced solid tumor such as melanoma, head and neck, liver or kidney cancer.

This sequence joins TRBV5-4 and TRBJ2-7, with 13 bases identical to TRBD2. Germline CDR1 and CDR2: SGHNT and YYREEE (reference sequence). V lost 2 bases and J lost 7; bases outside the gene matches: 12. This CDR3 has 17 residues. CDR3 loop: CASSFRLGLAGVWEQYF. The CDR3 DNA reads TGTGCCAGCAGCTTCCGACTTGGACTAGCGGGAGTTTGGGAGCAGTACTTC.

The chain employs TRBV11-2 and TRBJ2-7; D might be TRBD2 (6 bases). The CDR3 sequence is 15 residues long. Germline-derived CDR1 and CDR2 are SGHAT and FQNNGV. The V end lost 5 bases, the J end lost 3 bases, and 17 bases lay between the germline ends. DNA of the CDR3: TGTGCCAGCAGCCCTATCCCGGGGGAGATCTACGAGCAGTACTTC. As protein: CASSPIPGEIYEQYF. The whole variable domain, remainder taken from reference TRBV11-2 and TRBJ2-7, is EAGVAQSPRYKIIEKRQSVAFWCNPISGHATLYWYQQILGQGPKLLIQFQNNGVVDDSQLPKDRFSAERLKGVDSTLKIQPAKLEDSAVYLCASSPIPGEIYEQYFGPGTRLTVT.

The V and J genes are TRBV5-5 and TRBJ2-2; perhaps TRBD1 as D (6 bases). V was pared by 1 base and J by 2 bases, with 15 bases between. The CDR3 is 17 amino acids. Looked up from germline, CDR1 is SGHKS and CDR2 is YYEKEE (reference sequence). This CDR3 reads CASSLRDQGYNTGELFF. CDR3 coding DNA: TGTGCCAGCAGCTTGCGAGATCAGGGGTACAACACCGGGGAGCTGTTTTTT.

V gene TRBV27 combines with J gene TRBJ2-1, with 9 nucleotides matching TRBD2. J lost 13 bases, V lost 5 bases, and 12 bases had no gene match. CDR1 and CDR2 (germline): MNHEY, SMNVEV (reference sequence). The CDR3 extends over 14 amino acids. The CDR3 DNA sequence: TGTGCCAGCAGTAGGTCTAGTAGCGGGAGTTCTCAGTTCTTC. Amino acid sequence: CASSRSSSGSSQFF.

The rearrangement joins TRBV27 to TRBJ2-3; 8 bases fit TRBD2. Germline V lookup: CDR1 MNHEY, CDR2 SMNVEV (reference sequence). V was pared by 5 bases and J by 2 bases, with 3 bases of the junction left unmatched. The CDR3 consists of 14 residues. CDR3 DNA sequence: TGTGCCAGCAGTGTTAGCGGGAACACAGATACGCAGTATTTT. It specifies CASSVSGNTDTQYF.

The gene calls are TRBV13 and TRBJ2-1, with unresolved D. There are 12 residues in the CDR3. Germline lookup yields CDR1 PRHDT and CDR2 FYEKMQ (reference sequence). V was cut by 0 bases and J by 8 bases, with 5 bases left in between. The CDR3, as DNA: TGTGCCAGCAGCTTAGGTCTGTATGAGCAGTTCTTC. It encodes CASSLGLYEQFF. The full variable domain, rest sourced from reference TRBV13 and TRBJ2-1, is AAGVIQSPRHLIKEKRETATLKCYPIPRHDTVYWYQQGPGQDPQFLISFYEKMQSDKGSIPDRFSAQQFSDYHSELNMSSLELGDSALYFCASSLGLYEQFFGPGTRLTVL.

The V call is TRBV6-5, the J call TRBJ1-1; D is uncertain. This CDR3 contains 12 residues. V was trimmed by 4 bases and J by 4 bases, leaving 7 bases between them. CDR1 and CDR2 from the germline V gene are MNHEY and SVGAGI. CDR3 DNA sequence: TGTGCCAGCAGTTTTGCGAGCACTGAAGCTTTCTTT. It yields the protein CASSFASTEAFF.

This chain uses TRBV28 with TRBJ2-1; D gene uncertain. The V end was cut by 5 bases, the J end by 0 bases, with 11 bases between. Per the germline V gene, CDR1 is MDHEN and CDR2 is SYDVKM. This CDR3 has 15 amino acids. CDR3 DNA sequence: TGTGCCAGCAGTCTTCCGGGCGACTCCTACAATGAGCAGTTCTTC. It translates to CASSLPGDSYNEQFF.

The chain uses TRBV29-1 and TRBJ2-6; TRBD1 might be the D (5 bases). From germline, CDR1 is SQVTM and CDR2 ANQGSEA. CDR3 length: 13 amino acids. V gave up 3 bases and J gave up 4 bases, with 7 bases separating them. The DNA of the CDR3 is TGCAGCGTTGAGGCAGGGGGGGCCAACGTCCTGACTTTC. Protein: CSVEAGGANVLTF.

The gene calls are TRBV9 and TRBJ2-1; D is undetermined. V was pared by 6 bases and J by 0 bases, with 13 bases between. Per the germline V gene, CDR1 is SGDLS and CDR2 is YYNGEE. The CDR3 consists of 15 residues. The CDR3 DNA follows: TGTGCCAGCACCCCTTCGGTGAGCTCCTACAATGAGCAGTTCTTC. This translates into CASTPSVSSYNEQFF.

This chain connects TRBV28 to TRBJ2-5; no firm D call. CDR1 MDHEN and CDR2 SYDVKM come from the germline V gene. The CDR3 length is 12 residues. V was shortened by 3 bases and J by 1 base, with 3 bases between the two germline ends. This CDR3 reads CASSFGQETQYF. The CDR3 region has the DNA TGTGCCAGCAGTTTCGGCCAAGAGACCCAGTACTTC.

The chain employs TRBV6-6 and TRBJ2-3; 7 bases line up with TRBD2. Germline V gene lookup returns CDR1 MNHNY and CDR2 SVGAGI (reference sequence). Trimming at V came to 10 bases and at J to 3 bases, leaving 10 bases not matched to a gene. The CDR3 contains 14 residues. CDR3 residues: CATQGGRVTDTQYF. CDR3 DNA sequence: TGTGCCACTCAGGGCGGGAGAGTTACAGATACGCAGTATTTT.

The chain uses TRBV4-2 and TRBJ2-7, with D possibly TRBD1 on 6 matching bases. V was shortened by 6 bases and J by 3 bases, with 18 bases between the two germline ends. The CDR3 contains 15 residues. Germline lookup yields CDR1 LGHNA and CDR2 YNFKEQ. The CDR3 DNA sequence: TGTGCCAGCAGGTTGGACAGTAGCCTACTCTACGAGCAGTACTTC. Its translation: CASRLDSSLLYEQYF.

The chain joins TRBV4-3 to TRBJ2-2; 10 positions agree with TRBD1. CDR1 is LGHNA, CDR2 YSLEER, per germline. Unmatched junction bases numbered 6, after V lost 3 bases and J lost 5 bases. The CDR3 extends over 16 amino acids. The CDR3 DNA is TGCGCCAGCAGCCATGAAGGGACAGGGGTTACCGGGGAGCTGTTTTTT. Protein product: CASSHEGTGVTGELFF.

V gene TRBV29-1 combines with J gene TRBJ1-4; D remains unclear. The ends were cut back, 7 bases at V and 13 bases at J, with 16 bases in the middle. The length of the CDR3 is 11 residues. Germline loops: CDR1 SQVTM, CDR2 ANQGSEA. The CDR3 DNA reads TGCAGCGCCCGTTCGGCCGAATTACTGTTTTTT. Amino acids: CSARSAELLFF.

This chain uses TRBV7-9 with TRBJ2-3; 7 bases map to TRBD2. Germline values: CDR1 SEHNR, CDR2 FQNEAQ (reference sequence). CDR3 size: 14 residues. V shed 2 bases, J shed 14 bases, and the junction held 13 bases outside the gene matches. CDR3 sequence (DNA): TGTGCCAGCAGCTTATCAGGACTAGGCCTTGCGTCGTATTTT. This sequence encodes CASSLSGLGLASYF.

V usage is TRBV30 and J usage is TRBJ1-3; possibly TRBD1 for D (5 bases). V lost 0 bases to trimming and J lost 7 bases, with 13 bases between them. Germline V CDR1 and CDR2: GTSNPN, SVGIG (reference sequence). The CDR3 sequence is 14 residues long. The CDR3 nucleotides are TGTGCCTGGAGTGTAGAAGGGGATCGGAACACCATATATTTT. The encoded protein is CAWSVEGDRNTIYF.

The V gene is TRBV7-4, the J gene TRBJ2-1; D is ambiguous. Trimming left V 5 bases short and J 5 bases short, with 7 bases between. The CDR3 is 12 amino acids. The V gene's germline CDR1 is SGHVT and CDR2 SQSDAQ. In nucleotides, the CDR3 is TGTGCCAGCAGCGGGTCAAACAATGAGCAGTTCTTC. Its translation is CASSGSNNEQFF.

The rearrangement uses TRBV19 and TRBJ1-5; TRBD1 matches at 7 bases. V lost 5 bases to trimming and J lost 0 bases; unmatched junction nucleotides: 4. Germline V gives CDR1 LNHDA, CDR2 SQIVND (reference sequence). The CDR3 loop spans 15 amino acids. The CDR3 region is CASSANRGSNQPQHF. Here the CDR3 DNA reads TGTGCCAGTAGTGCGAACAGGGGTAGCAATCAGCCCCAGCATTTT.

The chain has TRBV7-9 and TRBJ2-5; TRBD2 is a possible D gene (5 bases). CDR1 is SEHNR and CDR2 is FQNEAQ in the germline V gene (reference sequence). The V end lost 3 bases, the J end lost 5 bases, and 19 bases lay between the germline ends. The CDR3 loop spans 16 amino acids. In DNA, the CDR3 is TGTGCCAGCAGCTTTTGGTCCGCCGACTATGCGGAGACCCAGTACTTC. Protein product: CASSFWSADYAETQYF.

The rearrangement links TRBV29-1 to TRBJ2-2, with a weak D call TRBD1 (6 bases). CDR3 length: 12 residues. CDR1 is SQVTM, CDR2 ANQGSEA, per germline. The ends were cut back, 7 bases at V and 11 bases at J, with 17 bases in the middle. In DNA, the CDR3 is TGCAGCGCCGTGGACAGCAAGGTAGAGCTGTTTTTT. This translates into CSAVDSKVELFF.